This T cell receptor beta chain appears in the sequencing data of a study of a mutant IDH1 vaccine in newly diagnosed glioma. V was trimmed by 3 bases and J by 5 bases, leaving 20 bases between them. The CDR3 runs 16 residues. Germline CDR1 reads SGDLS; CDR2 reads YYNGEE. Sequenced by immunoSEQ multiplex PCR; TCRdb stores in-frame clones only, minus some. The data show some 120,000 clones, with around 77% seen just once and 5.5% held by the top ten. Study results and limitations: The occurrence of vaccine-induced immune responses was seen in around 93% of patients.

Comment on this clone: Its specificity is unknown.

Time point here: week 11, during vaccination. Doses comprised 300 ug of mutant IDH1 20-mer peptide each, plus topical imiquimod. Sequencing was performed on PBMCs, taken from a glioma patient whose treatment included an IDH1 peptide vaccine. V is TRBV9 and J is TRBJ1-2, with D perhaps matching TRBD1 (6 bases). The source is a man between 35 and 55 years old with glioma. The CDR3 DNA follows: TGTGCCAGCAGCGCGACCTGGACAGCCGACAAATATGGCTACACCTTC. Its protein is CASSATWTADKYGYTF. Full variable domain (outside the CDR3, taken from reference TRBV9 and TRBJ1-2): DSGVTQTPKHLITATGQRVTLRCSPRSGDLSVYWYQQSLDQGLQFLIQYYNGEERAKGNILERFSAQQFPDLHSELNLSSLELGDSALYFCASSATWTADKYGYTFGSGTRLTVV.